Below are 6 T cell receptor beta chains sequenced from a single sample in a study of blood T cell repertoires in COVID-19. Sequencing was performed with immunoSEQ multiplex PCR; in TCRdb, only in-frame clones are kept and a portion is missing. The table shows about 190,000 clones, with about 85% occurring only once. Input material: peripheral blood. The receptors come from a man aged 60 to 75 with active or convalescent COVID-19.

CDR3 protein: CASSRQGGNSYEQYF. CDR3 nucleotide sequence: TGTGCCAGCAGTAGACAGGGGGGGAACTCCTACGAGCAGTACTTC. The rearrangement uses TRBV2 and TRBJ2-7, with 9 nucleotides matching TRBD1. In germline, CDR1 is SNHLY, CDR2 FYNNEI. CDR3 length: 15 residues. Trimming cost V 5 bases and J 0 bases; bases outside gene matches: 5.

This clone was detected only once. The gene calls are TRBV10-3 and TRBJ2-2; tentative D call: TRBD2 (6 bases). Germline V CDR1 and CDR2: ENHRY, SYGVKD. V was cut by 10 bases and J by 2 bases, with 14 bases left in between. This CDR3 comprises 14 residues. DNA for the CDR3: TGTGCCACGTCCGGGACTTTAAACACCGGGGAGCTGTTTTTT. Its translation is CATSGTLNTGELFF.

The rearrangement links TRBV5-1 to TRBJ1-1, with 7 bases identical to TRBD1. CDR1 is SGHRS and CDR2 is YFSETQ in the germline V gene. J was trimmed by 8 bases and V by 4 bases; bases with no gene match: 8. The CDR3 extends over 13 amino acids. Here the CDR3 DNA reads TGCGCCAGCAGCGCCCCCGGGACAGCCGAAGCTTTCTTT. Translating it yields CASSAPGTAEAFF. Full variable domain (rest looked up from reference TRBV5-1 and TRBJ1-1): KAGVTQTPRYLIKTRGQQVTLSCSPISGHRSVSWYQQTPGQGLQFLFEYFSETQRNKGNFPGRFSGRQFSNSRSEMNVSTLELGDSALYLCASSAPGTAEAFFGQGTRLTVV.

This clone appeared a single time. The CDR3 is CASTNSPRGSDTQYF. The DNA for the CDR3 is TGTGCCAGCACCAACTCCCCCCGGGGGTCAGATACGCAGTATTTT. The chain carries TRBV5-5 and TRBJ2-3; TRBD2 might be the D (6 bases). V was shortened by 6 bases and J by 4 bases, with 18 bases between the two germline ends. In germline, CDR1 is SGHKS, CDR2 YYEKEE (reference sequence). This CDR3 is 15 amino acids long.

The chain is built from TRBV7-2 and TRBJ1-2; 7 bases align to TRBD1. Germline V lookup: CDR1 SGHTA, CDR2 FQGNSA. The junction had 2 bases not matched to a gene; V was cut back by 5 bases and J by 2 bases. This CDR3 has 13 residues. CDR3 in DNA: TGTGCCAGCAGCGAGGGACAGAACTATGGCTACACCTTC. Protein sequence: CASSEGQNYGYTF.

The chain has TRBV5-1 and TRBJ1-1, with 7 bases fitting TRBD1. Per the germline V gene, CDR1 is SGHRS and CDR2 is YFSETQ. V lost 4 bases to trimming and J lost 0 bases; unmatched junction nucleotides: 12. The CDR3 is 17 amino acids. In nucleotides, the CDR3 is TGCGCCAGCAGCCGGGAACCGGGACAGAAAATGAACACTGAAGCTTTCTTT. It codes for CASSREPGQKMNTEAFF.